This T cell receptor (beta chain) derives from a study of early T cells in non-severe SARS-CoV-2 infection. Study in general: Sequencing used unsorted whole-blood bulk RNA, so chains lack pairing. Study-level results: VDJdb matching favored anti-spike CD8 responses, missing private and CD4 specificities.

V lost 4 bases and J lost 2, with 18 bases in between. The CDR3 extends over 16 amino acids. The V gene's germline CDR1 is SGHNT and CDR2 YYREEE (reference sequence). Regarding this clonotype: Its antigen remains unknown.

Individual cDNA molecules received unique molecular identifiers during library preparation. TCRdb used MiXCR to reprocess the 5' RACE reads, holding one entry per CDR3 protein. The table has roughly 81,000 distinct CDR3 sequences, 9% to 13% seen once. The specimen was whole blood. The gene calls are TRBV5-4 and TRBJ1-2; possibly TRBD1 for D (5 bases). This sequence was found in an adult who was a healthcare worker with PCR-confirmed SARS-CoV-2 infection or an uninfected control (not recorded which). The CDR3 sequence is CASSPPLREGNYGYTF. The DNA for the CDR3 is TGTGCCAGCAGCCCTCCCCTTAGGGAGGGGAACTATGGCTACACCTTC.